Listed below are T cell receptor beta chains from one sample, sequenced in a study of control samples from healthy donors and cancer patients. Method: immunoSEQ multiplex PCR; TCRdb's copy keeps in-frame clones and lacks some. The sample lists fewer than 95,000 clones; 91% were seen once. The material sequenced was blood. The receptors originated from a man under 40 in good health. Each CDR3 is given with its conserved first and last residue. D genes are given only for firm matches. Not every row has a clone size; where given, it reads once, few, many or a size class.

V gene: TRBV7-9; J gene: TRBJ1-2; clone size: few; D gene: TRBD1; CDR3 protein: CASSSRTGGLDGYTF; CDR3 DNA: TGTGCCAGCAGCTCCCGGACAGGGGGCTTGGATGGCTACACCTTC
V gene: TRBV28; J gene: TRBJ1-2; clone size: NA; D gene: TRBD1; CDR3 protein: CASSPGTGISGYTF; CDR3 DNA: TGTGCCAGCAGTCCAGGGACAGGGATTAGTGGCTACACCTTC
V gene: TRBV11-1; J gene: TRBJ2-2; clone size: NA; D gene: TRBD2; CDR3 protein: CASSLTSGTNTGELFF; CDR3 DNA: TGTGCCAGCAGCCTCACTAGCGGGACGAACACCGGGGAGCTGTTTTTT
V gene: TRBV10-3; J gene: TRBJ2-6; clone size: NA; D gene: NA; CDR3 protein: CAISEGFAGANVLTF; CDR3 DNA: TGTGCCATCAGTGAGGGGTTTGCTGGGGCCAACGTCCTGACTTTC
V gene: TRBV5-1; J gene: TRBJ1-2; clone size: NA; D gene: NA; CDR3 protein: CASSLGQVDGYTF; CDR3 DNA: TGCGCCAGCAGCTTGGGTCAGGTCGATGGCTACACCTTC
V gene: TRBV19; J gene: TRBJ2-7; clone size: NA; D gene: TRBD1; CDR3 protein: CASSVSGTGGHEQYF; CDR3 DNA: TGTGCCAGTAGTGTCTCCGGCACAGGGGGCCACGAGCAGTACTTC
V gene: TRBV3-1/TRBV3-2; J gene: TRBJ2-5; clone size: NA; D gene: NA; CDR3 protein: CASSPHPRRGEETQYF; CDR3 DNA: TGTGCCAGCAGCCCCCACCCCCGGCGGGGAGAAGAGACCCAGTACTTC
V gene: TRBV19; J gene: TRBJ1-5; clone size: few; D gene: TRBD1; CDR3 protein: CASSTPGTGNQPQHF; CDR3 DNA: TGTGCCAGTAGTACCCCCGGGACAGGGAATCAGCCCCAGCATTTT
V gene: TRBV9; J gene: TRBJ1-3; clone size: NA; D gene: NA; CDR3 protein: CASTVGTAHSGNTIYF; CDR3 DNA: TGTGCCAGCACCGTTGGGACGGCCCACTCTGGAAACACCATATATTTT
V gene: TRBV10-1; J gene: TRBJ2-7; clone size: NA; D gene: NA; CDR3 protein: CASSAGVYEQYF; CDR3 DNA: TGCGCCAGCAGCGCTGGAGTGTACGAGCAGTACTTC
V gene: TRBV6-5; J gene: TRBJ2-4; clone size: NA; D gene: NA; CDR3 protein: CASSSGGLAKNIQYF; CDR3 DNA: TGTGCCAGCAGTTCCGGGGGACTAGCCAAAAACATTCAGTACTTC
V gene: TRBV5-6; J gene: TRBJ1-2; clone size: once; D gene: TRBD1; CDR3 protein: CASSLWSGTENYGYTF; CDR3 DNA: TGTGCCAGCAGCTTGTGGTCCGGGACAGAGAACTATGGCTACACCTTC
V gene: TRBV6-5; J gene: TRBJ2-7; clone size: NA; D gene: NA; CDR3 protein: CASSSRKYEQYF; CDR3 DNA: TGTGCCAGCAGTTCCCGGAAATACGAGCAGTACTTC
V gene: TRBV2; J gene: TRBJ2-7; clone size: NA; D gene: NA; CDR3 protein: CASRAEGSEQYF; CDR3 DNA: TGTGCCAGCAGGGCCGAGGGATCCGAGCAGTACTTC
V gene: TRBV4-2; J gene: TRBJ2-7; clone size: NA; D gene: TRBD2; CDR3 protein: CASSAFASGSSYEQYF; CDR3 DNA: TGTGCCAGCAGCGCCTTTGCTAGCGGGAGCTCCTACGAGCAGTACTTC
V gene: TRBV29-1; J gene: TRBJ2-7; clone size: NA; D gene: NA; CDR3 protein: CSVGRIDSYEQYF; CDR3 DNA: TGCAGCGTTGGAAGGATAGACTCCTACGAGCAGTACTTC
V gene: TRBV7-9; J gene: TRBJ2-1; clone size: few; D gene: NA; CDR3 protein: CASSEDHEQFF; CDR3 DNA: TGTGCCAGCAGCGAGGACCATGAGCAGTTCTTC
V gene: TRBV10-1; J gene: TRBJ2-3; clone size: NA; D gene: TRBD1; CDR3 protein: CASSEPDRATDTQYF; CDR3 DNA: TGCGCCAGCAGTGAACCGGACAGGGCCACAGATACGCAGTATTTT
V gene: TRBV4-1; J gene: TRBJ1-6; clone size: NA; D gene: NA; CDR3 protein: CASRGGQSNSPLHF; CDR3 DNA: TGCGCCAGCAGGGGAGGACAGTCAAATTCACCCCTCCACTTT
V gene: TRBV11-1; J gene: TRBJ2-2; clone size: NA; D gene: NA; CDR3 protein: CASSSSLGLFF; CDR3 DNA: TGTGCCAGCAGCTCGTCGCTCGGGCTGTTTTTT
V gene: TRBV19; J gene: TRBJ1-6; clone size: NA; D gene: TRBD1; CDR3 protein: CASSGTGDRHNSPLHF; CDR3 DNA: TGTGCCAGTAGTGGCACAGGGGATAGGCATAATTCACCCCTCCACTTT
V gene: TRBV6-1; J gene: TRBJ1-1; clone size: once; D gene: TRBD1; CDR3 protein: CASSEGQGGVAFF; CDR3 DNA: TGTGCCAGCAGTGAAGGGCAGGGGGGAGTAGCTTTCTTT
V gene: TRBV7-2; J gene: TRBJ1-6; clone size: NA; D gene: NA; CDR3 protein: CASSLEHREGSPLHF; CDR3 DNA: TGTGCCAGCAGCTTAGAGCACAGGGAAGGTTCACCCCTCCACTTT
V gene: TRBV18; J gene: TRBJ2-2; clone size: NA; D gene: TRBD2; CDR3 protein: CASSPPNSGRGNTGELFF; CDR3 DNA: TGTGCCAGCTCACCACCGAACAGCGGGAGGGGGAACACCGGGGAGCTGTTTTTT
V gene: TRBV6-5; J gene: TRBJ1-5; clone size: NA; D gene: TRBD1; CDR3 protein: CASSSSSRDRYQPQHF; CDR3 DNA: TGTGCCAGCAGTTCTTCCTCCCGGGACAGGTATCAGCCCCAGCATTTT
V gene: TRBV19; J gene: TRBJ1-5; clone size: NA; D gene: TRBD1; CDR3 protein: CASSRQGARDQPQHF; CDR3 DNA: TGTGCCAGTAGTCGACAGGGGGCGCGGGACCAGCCCCAGCATTTT
V gene: TRBV28; J gene: TRBJ1-5; clone size: NA; D gene: NA; CDR3 protein: CASSLAGYSNQPQHF; CDR3 DNA: TGTGCCAGCAGTTTAGCGGGATATAGCAATCAGCCCCAGCATTTT
V gene: TRBV7-3; J gene: TRBJ2-3; clone size: NA; D gene: TRBD2; CDR3 protein: CASSSSGIADTQYF; CDR3 DNA: TGTGCCAGCAGCTCTAGCGGGATTGCAGATACGCAGTATTTT
V gene: TRBV5-1; J gene: TRBJ2-5; clone size: NA; D gene: TRBD1; CDR3 protein: CASSGKKWDRDQETQYF; CDR3 DNA: TGCGCCAGCAGCGGAAAAAAGTGGGACAGGGATCAAGAGACCCAGTACTTC
V gene: TRBV5-1; J gene: TRBJ2-6; clone size: once; D gene: NA; CDR3 protein: CASSLSLSSGANVLTF; CDR3 DNA: TGCGCCAGCAGCTTGAGTCTTAGCTCTGGGGCCAACGTCCTGACTTTC
V gene: TRBV11-2; J gene: TRBJ2-7; clone size: NA; D gene: TRBD2; CDR3 protein: CASSSGTSVYEQYF; CDR3 DNA: TGTGCCAGCAGCTCCGGGACTAGCGTCTACGAGCAGTACTTC
V gene: TRBV19; J gene: TRBJ1-3; clone size: NA; D gene: TRBD1; CDR3 protein: CASSLRDSSFSGNTIYF; CDR3 DNA: TGTGCCAGTAGTCTACGGGACAGCTCTTTCTCTGGAAACACCATATATTTT
V gene: TRBV6-1; J gene: TRBJ1-6; clone size: NA; D gene: NA; CDR3 protein: CASGDRPLHF; CDR3 DNA: TGTGCCAGCGGTGACAGGCCCCTCCACTTT
V gene: TRBV5-6; J gene: TRBJ2-4; clone size: once; D gene: TRBD2; CDR3 protein: CASSKLAGGRNAKNIQYF; CDR3 DNA: TGTGCCAGCAGCAAACTAGCGGGGGGGCGTAATGCCAAAAACATTCAGTACTTC
V gene: TRBV2; J gene: TRBJ2-7; clone size: once; D gene: NA; CDR3 protein: CASSGVDQGSYEQYF; CDR3 DNA: TGTGCCAGCAGTGGCGTGGACCAGGGTTCCTACGAGCAGTACTTC
V gene: TRBV7-3; J gene: TRBJ2-1; clone size: NA; D gene: TRBD2; CDR3 protein: CASSLEGTSGRNEQFF; CDR3 DNA: TGTGCCAGCAGCTTAGAGGGGACTAGCGGGAGAAATGAGCAGTTCTTC
V gene: TRBV27; J gene: TRBJ2-2; clone size: NA; D gene: TRBD2; CDR3 protein: CASRPRETTGELFF; CDR3 DNA: TGTGCCAGCAGGCCGCGGGAGACCACCGGGGAGCTGTTTTTT
V gene: TRBV2; J gene: TRBJ2-7; clone size: few; D gene: NA; CDR3 protein: CASRYKPYEQYF; CDR3 DNA: TGTGCCAGCAGGTACAAGCCCTACGAGCAGTACTTC
V gene: TRBV19; J gene: TRBJ2-2; clone size: NA; D gene: TRBD1; CDR3 protein: CASSYPDRGSSTGELFF; CDR3 DNA: TGTGCCAGTAGTTATCCCGACAGGGGTTCGTCCACCGGGGAGCTGTTTTTT
V gene: TRBV11-2; J gene: TRBJ1-1; clone size: NA; D gene: NA; CDR3 protein: CASSLGQVMNTEAFF; CDR3 DNA: TGTGCCAGCAGCTTAGGACAGGTTATGAACACTGAAGCTTTCTTT
V gene: TRBV5-5; J gene: TRBJ2-5; clone size: NA; D gene: TRBD2; CDR3 protein: CASSSVGGTNRETQYF; CDR3 DNA: TGTGCCAGCAGTTCCGTCGGGGGGACTAACAGGGAGACCCAGTACTTC
V gene: TRBV6-5; J gene: TRBJ2-2; clone size: NA; D gene: NA; CDR3 protein: CASSYEGLQNTGELFF; CDR3 DNA: TGTGCCAGCAGTTACGAAGGACTACAGAACACCGGGGAGCTGTTTTTT
V gene: TRBV6-5; J gene: TRBJ2-1; clone size: NA; D gene: NA; CDR3 protein: CASRLVGSYNEQFF; CDR3 DNA: TGTGCCAGCAGGTTGGTGGGGTCCTACAATGAGCAGTTCTTC
V gene: TRBV9; J gene: TRBJ1-5; clone size: NA; D gene: TRBD1; CDR3 protein: CASSVGGTGGQYSNQPQHF; CDR3 DNA: TGTGCCAGCAGCGTAGGCGGGACAGGGGGCCAGTATAGCAATCAGCCCCAGCATTTT
V gene: TRBV28; J gene: TRBJ2-7; clone size: NA; D gene: NA; CDR3 protein: CATTGTLFYEQYF; CDR3 DNA: TGTGCCACCACCGGGACCCTGTTTTACGAGCAGTACTTC
V gene: TRBV28; J gene: TRBJ1-4; clone size: NA; D gene: NA; CDR3 protein: CASSRPDRATNEKLFF; CDR3 DNA: TGTGCCAGCAGCCGCCCGGATAGGGCAACTAATGAAAAACTGTTTTTT
V gene: TRBV6-2/TRBV6-3; J gene: TRBJ2-7; clone size: NA; D gene: TRBD1; CDR3 protein: CASSTTGAYEQYF; CDR3 DNA: TGTGCCAGCAGTACTACAGGGGCCTACGAGCAGTACTTC
V gene: TRBV5-1; J gene: TRBJ2-2; clone size: NA; D gene: NA; CDR3 protein: CASSLDSRAGPANTGELFF; CDR3 DNA: TGCGCCAGCAGCTTGGACTCTAGGGCTGGACCGGCGAACACCGGGGAGCTGTTTTTT
V gene: TRBV18; J gene: TRBJ1-1; clone size: NA; D gene: NA; CDR3 protein: CASSPYGQTPRGTEAFF; CDR3 DNA: TGTGCCAGCTCACCATACGGACAGACCCCCCGGGGCACTGAAGCTTTCTTT
V gene: TRBV5-1; J gene: TRBJ2-7; clone size: NA; D gene: NA; CDR3 protein: CASSLDGRNEQYF; CDR3 DNA: TGTGCCAGCAGCTTGGATGGCAGGAACGAGCAGTACTTC
V gene: TRBV7-9; J gene: TRBJ1-1; clone size: NA; D gene: NA; CDR3 protein: CASSWRGGQTEAFF; CDR3 DNA: TGTGCCAGCAGCTGGCGGGGGGGCCAGACTGAAGCTTTCTTT
V gene: TRBV12-3/TRBV12-4; J gene: TRBJ2-3; clone size: NA; D gene: NA; CDR3 protein: CATVLGSTDTQYF; CDR3 DNA: TGTGCCACCGTTCTAGGCAGCACAGATACGCAGTATTTT
V gene: TRBV27; J gene: TRBJ2-1; clone size: NA; D gene: TRBD1; CDR3 protein: CASTDRGYNEQFF; CDR3 DNA: TGTGCCAGCACGGACAGGGGCTACAATGAGCAGTTCTTC
V gene: TRBV11-2; J gene: TRBJ2-7; clone size: NA; D gene: NA; CDR3 protein: CASSLIPGTYEQYF; CDR3 DNA: TGTGCCAGCAGCTTAATCCCAGGAACCTACGAGCAGTACTTC
V gene: TRBV14; J gene: TRBJ1-1; clone size: NA; D gene: NA; CDR3 protein: CASRRGNQKAFF; CDR3 DNA: TGTGCCAGCCGAAGGGGAAACCAAAAAGCTTTCTTT
V gene: TRBV5-1; J gene: TRBJ2-5; clone size: once; D gene: TRBD2; CDR3 protein: CASNLHSGGVQETQYF; CDR3 DNA: TGCGCCAGCAACCTCCATAGCGGGGGGGTCCAAGAGACCCAGTACTTC
V gene: TRBV5-1; J gene: TRBJ1-5; clone size: few; D gene: NA; CDR3 protein: CASSLEGGNQPQHF; CDR3 DNA: TGCGCCAGCAGCTTGGAGGGTGGCAATCAGCCCCAGCATTTT
V gene: TRBV2; J gene: TRBJ1-2; clone size: NA; D gene: NA; CDR3 protein: CASSEEGNSQILVYGYTF; CDR3 DNA: TGTGCCAGCAGTGAAGAAGGAAACAGCCAGATTCTTGTCTATGGCTACACCTTC